One sample yielded the 17 T cell receptor beta chains listed below, sequenced in a study of breast tumors, draining lymph nodes, adjacent tissues. TCRdb re-derived calls from the multiplex PCR reads in MiXCR, one entry per CDR3 protein. The sample lists about 12,000 distinct CDR3 sequences, just over 70% occurring once. Specimen: tumor-adjacent breast tissue. The origin of the receptors is a female donor with breast cancer. Some clones in this sample may be carry-over from other donors' samples.

This clonotype was seen many times. This chain links TRBV5-6 with TRBJ2-1, with unresolved D. CDR1 and CDR2 (germline): SGHDT, YYEEEE. V shed 1 base and J shed 0 bases, with 11 bases lying between them. CDR3 length: 16 residues. Written as DNA, the CDR3 is TGTGCCAGCAGCTTGAGGGTACAATACTCCTACAATGAGCAGTTCTTC. Amino acids: CASSLRVQYSYNEQFF.

The chain recombines TRBV2 with TRBJ2-7; D might be TRBD2 (7 bases). Germline-derived CDR1 and CDR2 are SNHLY and FYNNEI. Trimming pared 4 bases from V and 1 base from J, leaving 14 bases between. CDR3 length equals 15 residues. CDR3 bases: TGTGCCAGCAGTGTCGGCGGGGGCTGGTCCTACGAGCAGTACTTC. Encoded protein: CASSVGGGWSYEQYF.

This clonotype was seen repeatedly, ten times or more. V gene TRBV5-5 combines with J gene TRBJ2-7, with D perhaps being TRBD1 or TRBD2 (5 bases each). From germline, CDR1 is SGHKS and CDR2 YYEKEE (reference sequence). Trimming stripped 0 bases from V and 7 bases from J, with 17 bases between. The CDR3 runs to 15 residues. This chain's CDR3 is CASSLAGARSVEQYF. The CDR3 coding sequence is TGTGCCAGCAGCTTGGCCGGGGCCCGCTCGGTTGAGCAGTACTTC.

The V and J genes are TRBV7-2 and TRBJ2-2, with D perhaps matching TRBD1 (6 bases). CDR3 length: 14 residues. The germline V gene encodes CDR1 SGHTA and CDR2 FQGNSA. Trimming took 3 bases from V and 1 from J, leaving 6 bases between them. Written as DNA, the CDR3 is TGTGCCAGCAGCTTGGACAGGAACACCGGGGAGCTGTTTTTT. Its translation: CASSLDRNTGELFF.

The gene calls are TRBV24-1 and TRBJ2-3; D might be TRBD1 or TRBD2, each matching 5 bases. Germline V gene lookup returns CDR1 KGHDR and CDR2 SFDVKD. The V end was cut by 9 bases, the J end by 0 bases, with 24 bases between. The CDR3 has 18 amino acids. CDR3 residues: CATDFRDPNQGSTDTQYF. In DNA form, the CDR3 reads TGTGCCACCGACTTCCGGGACCCAAACCAAGGGAGCACAGATACGCAGTATTTT.

The chain uses TRBV3-1 and TRBJ2-1; D unclear. Germline CDR1 LGHDT, CDR2 YNNKEL (reference sequence). The CDR3 spans 13 residues. Trimming removed 0 bases from V and 7 bases from J, with 7 bases in between. This CDR3 is CASSQDLRNEQFF. CDR3 DNA sequence: TGTGCCAGCAGCCAAGACTTACGAAATGAGCAGTTCTTC.

The chain carries TRBV6-1 and TRBJ2-1, with 8 bases that match TRBD1. This CDR3 contains 16 residues. V lost 7 bases to trimming and J lost 1 base; unmatched junction nucleotides: 9. CDR1 and CDR2 (germline): MNHNS, SASEGT. This chain's CDR3 is CASIRQGAWSYNEQFF. CDR3 nucleotide sequence: TGTGCCAGCATTAGGCAGGGGGCTTGGTCCTACAATGAGCAGTTCTTC.

The J gene is TRBJ1-4, the V gene TRBV25-1, with TRBD1 matching 9 bases. The CDR3 length is 14 residues. Germline V lookup: CDR1 MGHDK, CDR2 SYGVNS. Trimming removed 4 bases from V and 8 bases from J; junction bases left unmatched: 5. CDR3 residues: CASSATGGEEKLFF. As DNA, the CDR3 is TGTGCCAGCAGTGCCACAGGGGGCGAAGAAAAACTGTTTTTT.

This clonotype was recorded at least ten times. The chain employs TRBV27 and TRBJ2-7, with a tentative D call TRBD1 (6 bases). Between the trimmed V and J ends, which lost 2 bases and 4 bases, there was a span of 15 bases. The V gene's germline CDR1 is MNHEY and CDR2 SMNVEV (reference sequence). CDR3 size: 15 residues. This CDR3 is CASSLTGLIRYEQYF. CDR3 DNA: TGTGCCAGCAGTTTAACAGGGCTTATTAGGTACGAGCAGTACTTC.

The V and J genes are TRBV2 and TRBJ1-6; a weak D match, TRBD1 (5 bases). Germline loops: CDR1 SNHLY, CDR2 FYNNEI. CDR3 size: 17 residues. V was shortened by 6 bases and J by 0 bases, with 15 bases between the two germline ends. The CDR3 region is CASRGQGPSSYNSPLHF. In DNA, the CDR3 is TGTGCCAGCAGGGGGCAGGGCCCCAGCTCCTATAATTCACCCCTCCACTTT.

V and J are TRBV25-1 and TRBJ1-2; the D gene is possibly TRBD1 (6 bases). The CDR3 extends over 16 amino acids. The germline V gene encodes CDR1 MGHDK and CDR2 SYGVNS. Trimming shortened V by 5 bases and J by 8 bases, and 24 bases separated the two germline ends. CDR3 in DNA: TGTGCCAGCAGTTTCCGGACAGTCGGACTCTCGAAAGGCTACACCTTC. It encodes CASSFRTVGLSKGYTF.

The chain uses TRBV19 and TRBJ2-3, with TRBD1 identical over 8 bases. The CDR3 is made up of 15 amino acids. Germline lookup yields CDR1 LNHDA and CDR2 SQIVND (reference sequence). The V gene end was trimmed by 1 base and the J gene end by 7 bases; junction bases not matched to a gene: 7. The CDR3 region is CASSIAQDRGHTQYF. DNA of the CDR3: TGTGCCAGTAGTATAGCCCAAGACAGGGGTCATACGCAGTATTTT.

The chain couples TRBV20-1 to TRBJ1-6; D uncertain. V was clipped by 6 bases and J by 7 bases, with 13 bases between them. Per germline, CDR1 DFQATT and CDR2 SNEGSKA (reference sequence). The CDR3 has 13 residues. CDR3 nucleotides: TGCAGTGCCGCGGACGCGGTCAATTCACCCCTCCACTTT. Its translation is CSAADAVNSPLHF.

This clonotype has only a few counts. The chain employs TRBV10-3 and TRBJ1-6; D unclear. The CDR3 is made up of 15 amino acids. Looked up from germline, CDR1 is ENHRY and CDR2 is SYGVKD. The ends were cut back, 10 bases at V and 7 bases at J, with 20 bases in the middle. CDR3 protein: CATDEAPNRNSPLHF. The CDR3 coding sequence is TGTGCCACCGACGAAGCCCCGAATCGGAATTCACCCCTCCACTTT.

The chain is built from TRBV12-3 or TRBV12-4 and TRBJ2-7, with TRBD2 matching over 9 bases. J gave up 4 bases and V 5 bases, and 6 bases lay outside the gene matches. There are 14 residues in the CDR3. As DNA, the CDR3 is TGTGCCAGCAGTCCACCGGGACTAGCTTACGAGCAGTACTTC. Its translation is CASSPPGLAYEQYF.

The chain links TRBV20-1 to TRBJ2-5; 14 nucleotides match TRBD2. The length of the CDR3 is 17 residues. The V segment lost 4 bases and the J segment 4 bases; nucleotides outside the gene matches: 11. Per the germline V gene, CDR1 is DFQATT and CDR2 is SNEGSKA (reference sequence). CDR3 loop: CSATPPTSGRGIETQYF. The CDR3 nucleotides read TGCAGTGCTACCCCACCGACTAGCGGGAGGGGGATAGAGACCCAGTACTTC.

This clonotype occurred many times. The CDR3 coding sequence is TGTGCCAGCAGCCCATCAGGACCGAGCACAGATACGCAGTATTTT. This translates into CASSPSGPSTDTQYF. The V and J genes are TRBV6-1 and TRBJ2-3; no clear D. The CDR3 is made up of 15 amino acids. Germline CDR1 is MNHNS and CDR2 is SASEGT. The V gene lost 6 bases and the J gene lost 0 bases, with 13 bases spanning the gap.